The clone carrying this TCR beta chain was picked up many times. Each CDR3 protein gets one entry after TCRdb re-called the RT-PCR reads with MiXCR. The sample includes more than 25,000 distinct CDR3 sequences, around 7.9% of them seen just once. The sample originates from a study of patients and donors after allogeneic stem cell transplantation. The receptor comes from a human donor who was either an allogeneic HSCT recipient or a stem cell or donor lymphocyte infusion donor (not recorded which). It is not recorded whose cells these are; they may come from a transplant donor. The sample was blood, either unsorted or a sorted T cell fraction (not recorded which).

The CDR3 nucleotides read TGTGCCAGCAGCCAGGGATCCTACAATGAGCAGTTCTTC. Its translation is CASSQGSYNEQFF. The chain links TRBV12-3 or TRBV12-4 to TRBJ2-1; perhaps TRBD1 as D (5 bases). This CDR3 is built from 13 residues. V lost 6 bases to trimming and J lost 1 base, with 7 bases between them.